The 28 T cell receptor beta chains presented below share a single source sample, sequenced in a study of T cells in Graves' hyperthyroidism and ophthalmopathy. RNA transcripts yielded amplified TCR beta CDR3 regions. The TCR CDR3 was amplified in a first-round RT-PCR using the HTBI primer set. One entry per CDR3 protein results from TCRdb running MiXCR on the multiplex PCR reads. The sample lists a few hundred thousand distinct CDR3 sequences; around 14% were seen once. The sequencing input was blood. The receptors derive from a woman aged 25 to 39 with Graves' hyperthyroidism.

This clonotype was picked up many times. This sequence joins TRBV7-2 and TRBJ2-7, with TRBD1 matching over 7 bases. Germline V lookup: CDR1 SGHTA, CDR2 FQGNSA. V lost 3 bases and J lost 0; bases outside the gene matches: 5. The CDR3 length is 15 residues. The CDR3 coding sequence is TGTGCCAGCAGCTTTTCCGGGACAGTCTCCTACGAGCAGTACTTC. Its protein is CASSFSGTVSYEQYF. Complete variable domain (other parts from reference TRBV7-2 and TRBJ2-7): GAGVSQSPSNKVTEKGKDVELRCDPISGHTALYWYRQSLGQGLEFLIYFQGNSAPDKSGLPSDRFSAERTGGSVSTLTIQRTQQEDSAVYLCASSFSGTVSYEQYFGPGTRLTVT.

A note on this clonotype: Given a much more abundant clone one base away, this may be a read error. CDR3 nucleotides: TGTGCCGCCAGTGATTCCCCCGGATTGGACAGAGCGTATGGCTACACCTTC. Its translation: CAASDSPGLDRAYGYTF. The chain uses TRBV24-1 and TRBJ1-2; weak D call: TRBD1 (6 bases). The CDR3 has 17 amino acids. Germline V gives CDR1 KGHDR, CDR2 SFDVKD.

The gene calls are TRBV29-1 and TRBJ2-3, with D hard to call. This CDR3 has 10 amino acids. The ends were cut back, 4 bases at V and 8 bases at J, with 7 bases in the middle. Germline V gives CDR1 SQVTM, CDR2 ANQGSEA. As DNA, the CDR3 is TGCAGCGTTGGATCAGGTACGCAGTATTTT. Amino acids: CSVGSGTQYF.

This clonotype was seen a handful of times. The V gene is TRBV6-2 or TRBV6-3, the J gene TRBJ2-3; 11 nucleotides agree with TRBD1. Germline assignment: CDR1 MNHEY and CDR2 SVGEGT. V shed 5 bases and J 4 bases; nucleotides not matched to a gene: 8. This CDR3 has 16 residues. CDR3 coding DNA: TGTGCCAGCAGTACCCGGGACAGGGGGTCCCCAGATACGCAGTATTTT. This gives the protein CASSTRDRGSPDTQYF.

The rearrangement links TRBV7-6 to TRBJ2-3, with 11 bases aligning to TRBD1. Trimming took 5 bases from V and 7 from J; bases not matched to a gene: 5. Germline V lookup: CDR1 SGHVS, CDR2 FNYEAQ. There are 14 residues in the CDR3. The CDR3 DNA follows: TGTGCCAGCAGCGGAGGGACAGGGGGGCATACGCAGTATTTT. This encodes CASSGGTGGHTQYF.

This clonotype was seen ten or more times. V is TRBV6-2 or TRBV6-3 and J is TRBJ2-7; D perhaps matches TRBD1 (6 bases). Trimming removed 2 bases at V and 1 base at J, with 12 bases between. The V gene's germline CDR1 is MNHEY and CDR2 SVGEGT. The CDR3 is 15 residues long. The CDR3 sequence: CASSYPKTGSYEQYF. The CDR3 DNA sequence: TGTGCCAGCAGTTACCCGAAGACAGGTTCCTACGAGCAGTACTTC.

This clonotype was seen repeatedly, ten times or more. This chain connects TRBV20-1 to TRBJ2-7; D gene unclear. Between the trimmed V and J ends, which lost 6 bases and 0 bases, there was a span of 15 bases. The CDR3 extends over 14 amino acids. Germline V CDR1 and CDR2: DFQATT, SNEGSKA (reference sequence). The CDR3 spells CSAPLPGSSYEQYF. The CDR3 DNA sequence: TGCAGTGCCCCCTTGCCCGGAAGCTCCTACGAGCAGTACTTC.

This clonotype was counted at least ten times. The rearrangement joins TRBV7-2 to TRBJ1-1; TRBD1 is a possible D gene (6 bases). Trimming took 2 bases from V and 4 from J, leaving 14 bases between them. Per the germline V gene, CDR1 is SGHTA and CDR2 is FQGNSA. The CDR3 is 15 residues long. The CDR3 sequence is CASSLMTGGGTEAFF. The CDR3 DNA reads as TGTGCCAGCAGCTTAATGACAGGAGGGGGCACTGAAGCTTTCTTT.

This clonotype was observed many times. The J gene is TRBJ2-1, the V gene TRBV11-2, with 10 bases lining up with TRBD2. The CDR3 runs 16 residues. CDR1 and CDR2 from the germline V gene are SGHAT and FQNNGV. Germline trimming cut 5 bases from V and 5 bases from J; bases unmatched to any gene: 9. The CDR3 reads CASSPEGLAGDNEQFF. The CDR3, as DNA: TGTGCCAGCAGCCCCGAGGGGCTAGCGGGAGACAATGAGCAGTTCTTC.

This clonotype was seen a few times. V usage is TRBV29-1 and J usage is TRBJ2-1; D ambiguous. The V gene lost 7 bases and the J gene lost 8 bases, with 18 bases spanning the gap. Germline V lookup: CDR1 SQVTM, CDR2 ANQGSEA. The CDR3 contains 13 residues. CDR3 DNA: TGCAGCGGGCTCGGAGACCTCTCGGATGAGCAGTTCTTC. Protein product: CSGLGDLSDEQFF.

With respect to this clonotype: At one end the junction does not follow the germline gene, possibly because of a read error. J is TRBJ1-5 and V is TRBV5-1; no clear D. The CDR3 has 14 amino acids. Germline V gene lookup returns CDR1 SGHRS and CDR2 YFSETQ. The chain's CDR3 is CASSLGGLDQPRHF. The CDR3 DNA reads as TGCGCCAGCAGCTTGGGAGGTTTAGATCAGCCCCGGCATTTT.

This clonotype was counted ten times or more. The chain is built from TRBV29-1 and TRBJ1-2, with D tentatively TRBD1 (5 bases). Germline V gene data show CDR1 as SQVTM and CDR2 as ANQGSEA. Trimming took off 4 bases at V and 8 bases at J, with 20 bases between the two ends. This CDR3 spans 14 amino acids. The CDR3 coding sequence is TGCAGCGTTGTCCCCGGCGGGGGTAGGTTCGGCTACACCTTC. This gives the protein CSVVPGGGRFGYTF.

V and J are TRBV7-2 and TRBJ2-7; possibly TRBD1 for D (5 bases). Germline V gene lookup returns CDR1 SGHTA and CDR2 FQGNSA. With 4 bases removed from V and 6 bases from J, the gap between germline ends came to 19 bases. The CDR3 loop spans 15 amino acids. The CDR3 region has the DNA TGTGCCAGCAGCTCTAGGGGTAAAGGGCACGGCGAGCAGTACTTC. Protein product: CASSSRGKGHGEQYF. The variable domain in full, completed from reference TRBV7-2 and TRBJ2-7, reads GAGVSQSPSNKVTEKGKDVELRCDPISGHTALYWYRQSLGQGLEFLIYFQGNSAPDKSGLPSDRFSAERTGGSVSTLTIQRTQQEDSAVYLCASSSRGKGHGEQYFGPGTRLTVT.

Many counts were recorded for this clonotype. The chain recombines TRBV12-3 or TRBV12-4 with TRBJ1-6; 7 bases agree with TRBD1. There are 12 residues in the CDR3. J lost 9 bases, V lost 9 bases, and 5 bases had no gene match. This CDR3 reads CASGQAGSPLHF. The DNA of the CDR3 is TGTGCCAGTGGACAGGCGGGTTCACCCCTCCACTTT.

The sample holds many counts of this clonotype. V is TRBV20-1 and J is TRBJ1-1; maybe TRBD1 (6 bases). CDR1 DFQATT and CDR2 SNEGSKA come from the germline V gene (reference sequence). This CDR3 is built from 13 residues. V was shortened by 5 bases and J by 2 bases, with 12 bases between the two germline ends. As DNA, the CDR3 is TGCAGTGCTGCGGACAGCAAAAACACTGAAGCTTTCTTT. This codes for CSAADSKNTEAFF.

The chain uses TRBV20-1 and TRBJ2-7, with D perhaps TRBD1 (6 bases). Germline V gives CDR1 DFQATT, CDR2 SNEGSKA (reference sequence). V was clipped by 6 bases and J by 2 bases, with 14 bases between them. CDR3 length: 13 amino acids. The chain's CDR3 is CSAYRTATYEQYF. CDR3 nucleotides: TGCAGTGCCTACCGGACAGCTACCTACGAGCAGTACTTC.

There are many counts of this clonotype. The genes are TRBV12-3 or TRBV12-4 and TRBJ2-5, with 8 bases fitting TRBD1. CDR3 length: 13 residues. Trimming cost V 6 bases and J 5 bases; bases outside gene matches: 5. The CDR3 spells CASSQTGDETQYF. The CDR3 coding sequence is TGTGCCAGCAGCCAGACAGGGGATGAGACCCAGTACTTC.

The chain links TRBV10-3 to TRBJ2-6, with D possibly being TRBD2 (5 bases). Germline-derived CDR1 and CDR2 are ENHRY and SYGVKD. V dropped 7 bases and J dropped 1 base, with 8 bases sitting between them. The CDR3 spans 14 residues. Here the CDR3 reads CAIKRGSGANVLTF. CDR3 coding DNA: TGTGCCATCAAACGGGGATCTGGGGCCAACGTCCTGACTTTC.

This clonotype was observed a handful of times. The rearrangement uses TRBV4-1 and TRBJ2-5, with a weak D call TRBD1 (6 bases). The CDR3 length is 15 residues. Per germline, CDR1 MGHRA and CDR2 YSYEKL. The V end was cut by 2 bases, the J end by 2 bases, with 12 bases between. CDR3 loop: CASSQPGTPQETQYF. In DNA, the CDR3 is TGCGCCAGCAGCCAACCTGGGACACCACAAGAGACCCAGTACTTC.

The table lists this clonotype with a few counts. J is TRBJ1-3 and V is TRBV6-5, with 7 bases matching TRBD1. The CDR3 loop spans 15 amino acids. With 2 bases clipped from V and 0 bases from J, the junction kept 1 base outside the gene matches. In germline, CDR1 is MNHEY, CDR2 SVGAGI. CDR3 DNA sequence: TGTGCCAGCAGTTACGACAGGGTCTCTGGAAACACCATATATTTT. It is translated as CASSYDRVSGNTIYF.

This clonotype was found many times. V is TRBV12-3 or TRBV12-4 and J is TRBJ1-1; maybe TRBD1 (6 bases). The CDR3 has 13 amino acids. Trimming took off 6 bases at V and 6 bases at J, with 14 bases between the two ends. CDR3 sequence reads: CASSLQGWSEAFF. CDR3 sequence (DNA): TGTGCCAGCAGCCTACAGGGTTGGTCTGAAGCTTTCTTT.

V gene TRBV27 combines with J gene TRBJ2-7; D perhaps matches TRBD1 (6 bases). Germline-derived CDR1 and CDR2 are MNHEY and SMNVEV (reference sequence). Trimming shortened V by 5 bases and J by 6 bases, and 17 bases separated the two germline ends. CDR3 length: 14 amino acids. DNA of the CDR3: TGTGCCAGCAGTCCGGGACCCCAGGGGCCCGAGCAGTACTTC. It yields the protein CASSPGPQGPEQYF.

The chain's CDR3 is CASSFISDEQFF. The CDR3 bases are TGTGCCAGCAGTTTTATATCAGATGAGCAGTTCTTC. J is TRBJ2-1 and V is TRBV25-1; D unclear. Per the germline V gene, CDR1 is MGHDK and CDR2 is SYGVNS. Trimming took off 5 bases at V and 8 bases at J, with 10 bases between the two ends. This CDR3 region has 12 residues.

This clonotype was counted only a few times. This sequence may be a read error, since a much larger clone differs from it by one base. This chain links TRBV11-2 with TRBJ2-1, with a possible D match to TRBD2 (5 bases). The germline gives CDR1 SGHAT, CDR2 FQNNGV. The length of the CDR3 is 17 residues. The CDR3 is CASGLVQRRGTDNEQFF. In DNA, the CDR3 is TGTGCCAGCGGCTTAGTTCAGCGGAGAGGTACCGACAATGAGCAGTTCTTC.

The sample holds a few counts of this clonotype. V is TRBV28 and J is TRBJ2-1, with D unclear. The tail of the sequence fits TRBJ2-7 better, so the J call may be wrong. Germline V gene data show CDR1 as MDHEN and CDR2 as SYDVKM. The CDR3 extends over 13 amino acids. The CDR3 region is CASSSRSTIEQYF. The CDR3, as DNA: TGTGCCAGCAGTTCCCGCTCTACAATTGAGCAGTACTTC.

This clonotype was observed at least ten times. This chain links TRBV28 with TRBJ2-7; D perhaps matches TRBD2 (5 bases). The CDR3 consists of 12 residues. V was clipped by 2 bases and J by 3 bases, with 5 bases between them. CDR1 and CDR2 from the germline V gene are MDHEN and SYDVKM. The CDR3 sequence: CASSLRDYEQYF. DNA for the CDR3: TGTGCCAGCAGTTTACGGGACTACGAGCAGTACTTC.

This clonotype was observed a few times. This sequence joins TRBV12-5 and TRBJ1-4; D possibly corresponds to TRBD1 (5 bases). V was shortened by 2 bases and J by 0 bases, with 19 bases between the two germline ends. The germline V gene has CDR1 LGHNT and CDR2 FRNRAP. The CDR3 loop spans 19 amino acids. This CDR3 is CASGLNIQGNYATNEKLFF. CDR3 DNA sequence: TGTGCTAGTGGTTTGAACATCCAGGGAAACTACGCAACTAATGAAAAACTGTTTTTT.

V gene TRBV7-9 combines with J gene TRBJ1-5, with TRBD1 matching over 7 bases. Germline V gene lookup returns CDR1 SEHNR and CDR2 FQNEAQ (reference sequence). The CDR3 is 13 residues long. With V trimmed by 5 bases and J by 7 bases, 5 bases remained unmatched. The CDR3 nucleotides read TGTGCCAGCAGCCAGAGGGGGCAACAGCCCCAGCATTTT. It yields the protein CASSQRGQQPQHF.